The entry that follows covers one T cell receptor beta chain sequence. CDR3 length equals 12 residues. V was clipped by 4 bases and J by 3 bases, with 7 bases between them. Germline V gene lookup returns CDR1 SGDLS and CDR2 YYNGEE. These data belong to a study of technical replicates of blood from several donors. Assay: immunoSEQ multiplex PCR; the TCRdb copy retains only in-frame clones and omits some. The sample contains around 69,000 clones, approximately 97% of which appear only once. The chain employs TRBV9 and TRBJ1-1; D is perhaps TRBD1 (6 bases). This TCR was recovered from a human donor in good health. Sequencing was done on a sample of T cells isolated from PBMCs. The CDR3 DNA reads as TGTGCCAGCAGCCCAGGGGACACTGAAGCTTTCTTT. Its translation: CASSPGDTEAFF.